What follows are 12 T cell receptor beta chains derived from one specimen sequenced in a study of CD8+ T cells in alopecia areata. TCR sequencing used cDNA made by reverse transcription of extracted RNA. TCRdb's table, derived via immunoSEQ multiplex PCR, lists solely in-frame clones and lacks some. The table lists roughly 150,000 clones, 55% of them singletons. The sequencing input was CD4+ T cells sorted from blood. The receptors here all came from a human donor in good health.

The count of this clone is one. The chain recombines TRBV11-2 with TRBJ2-2; 10 bases map to TRBD2. The CDR3 length is 15 residues. The V segment lost 5 bases and the J segment 3 bases; nucleotides outside the gene matches: 3. The germline gives CDR1 SGHAT, CDR2 FQNNGV. Here the CDR3 reads CASSRLAGYTGELFF. The CDR3 nucleotides are TGTGCCAGCAGCCGACTAGCGGGTTACACCGGGGAGCTGTTTTTT.

J is TRBJ2-2 and V is TRBV27; the D gene is possibly TRBD1 (5 bases). The germline CDR1 and CDR2 sequences are MNHEY and SMNVEV (reference sequence). CDR3 length: 14 amino acids. The V gene lost 3 bases and the J gene lost 2 bases, with 7 bases spanning the gap. The CDR3 DNA reads as TGTGCCAGCAGTTTGGACACTAACACCGGGGAGCTGTTTTTT. Encoded protein: CASSLDTNTGELFF.

The genes are TRBV7-9 and TRBJ1-2; no firm D call. Trimming took 6 bases from V and 3 from J, leaving 11 bases between them. The CDR3 consists of 13 residues. CDR1 and CDR2 from the germline V gene are SEHNR and FQNEAQ (reference sequence). This chain's CDR3 is CASSPEGDYGYTF. CDR3 bases: TGTGCCAGCAGTCCCGAGGGAGACTATGGCTACACCTTC.

The J gene is TRBJ1-1, the V gene TRBV9; D perhaps matches TRBD1 (5 bases). The CDR3 sequence is 15 residues long. The V gene lost 7 bases and the J gene lost 1 base, with 17 bases spanning the gap. The germline gives CDR1 SGDLS, CDR2 YYNGEE. CDR3 nucleotides: TGTGCCAGCGGAGGACCGGGGCCCTCGAACACTGAAGCTTTCTTT. Protein product: CASGGPGPSNTEAFF.

The sample holds a few counts of this clone. The rearrangement uses TRBV2 and TRBJ2-6; D is perhaps TRBD1 (6 bases). The V and J ends lost 6 bases and 1 base respectively, with 13 bases between them. The germline gives CDR1 SNHLY, CDR2 FYNNEI. The CDR3 has 16 amino acids. CDR3 bases: TGTGCCAGCAGCAAATCTGGACAGTCTGGGGCCAACGTCCTGACTTTC. Protein product: CASSKSGQSGANVLTF.

This clone was seen once. V is TRBV6-5 and J is TRBJ1-2, with D possibly TRBD1 on 6 matching bases. The germline CDR1 and CDR2 sequences are MNHEY and SVGAGI. The V and J ends lost 6 bases and 8 bases respectively, with 16 bases between them. This CDR3 region has 13 residues. The DNA of the CDR3 is TGTGCCAGCAGCCACAGGGAAGTAGGGGGCTACACCTTC. It translates to CASSHREVGGYTF.

The rearrangement links TRBV29-1 to TRBJ2-4; D gene unclear. Germline CDR1 is SQVTM and CDR2 is ANQGSEA. The CDR3 covers 12 residues. The V gene lost 3 bases and the J gene lost 0 bases, with 3 bases spanning the gap. The CDR3 here is CSVDLAKNIQYF. The DNA of the CDR3 is TGCAGCGTTGATTTAGCCAAAAACATTCAGTACTTC.

A few counts support this clone. This chain uses TRBV5-6 with TRBJ2-1; 13 bases match TRBD2. The CDR3 length is 17 residues. Per germline, CDR1 SGHDT and CDR2 YYEEEE. V was pared by 3 bases and J by 1 base, with 4 bases of the junction left unmatched. The CDR3 loop reads CASSWRTSGRSYNEQFF. CDR3 DNA: TGTGCCAGCAGCTGGCGGACTAGCGGGAGATCCTACAATGAGCAGTTCTTC.

This clone was seen only a few times. J is TRBJ1-1 and V is TRBV27; D gene uncertain. The CDR3 consists of 14 residues. In germline, CDR1 is MNHEY, CDR2 SMNVEV (reference sequence). The V and J ends lost 5 bases and 1 base respectively, with 11 bases between them. CDR3 protein: CASSTRYRNTEAFF. Written as DNA, the CDR3 is TGTGCCAGCAGTACGAGGTACAGGAACACTGAAGCTTTCTTT.

The chain combines TRBV4-1 with TRBJ2-1; 12 bases line up with TRBD2. Unmatched junction bases numbered 8, after V lost 4 bases and J lost 4 bases. Germline V gene data show CDR1 as MGHRA and CDR2 as YSYEKL. This CDR3 has 17 amino acids. This CDR3 reads CASSLGLAGKGYNEQFF. CDR3 sequence (DNA): TGCGCCAGCAGCCTTGGACTAGCGGGAAAGGGGTACAATGAGCAGTTCTTC.

V gene TRBV5-4 combines with J gene TRBJ1-2, with no clear D. CDR3 length: 12 residues. Trimming cost V 4 bases and J 4 bases, with 8 bases left between them. Germline-derived CDR1 and CDR2 are SGHNT and YYREEE (reference sequence). The chain's CDR3 is CASSQDRYGYTF. The CDR3 DNA reads as TGTGCCAGCAGCCAAGACCGCTATGGCTACACCTTC. The variable domain in full, completed from reference TRBV5-4 and TRBJ1-2, reads ETGVTQSPTHLIKTRGQQVTLRCSSQSGHNTVSWYQQALGQGPQFIFQYYREEENGRGNFPPRFSGLQFPNYSSELNVNALELDDSALYLCASSQDRYGYTFGSGTRLTVV.

This clone was counted between two and nine times. The chain combines TRBV5-6 with TRBJ2-7; 9 bases match TRBD1. The CDR3 is made up of 14 amino acids. Trimming cost V 2 bases and J 6 bases; bases outside gene matches: 6. Germline CDR1 SGHDT, CDR2 YYEEEE. The CDR3 sequence is CASSFGQGTGEQYF. The CDR3, as DNA: TGTGCCAGCAGCTTCGGACAGGGGACGGGCGAGCAGTACTTC.